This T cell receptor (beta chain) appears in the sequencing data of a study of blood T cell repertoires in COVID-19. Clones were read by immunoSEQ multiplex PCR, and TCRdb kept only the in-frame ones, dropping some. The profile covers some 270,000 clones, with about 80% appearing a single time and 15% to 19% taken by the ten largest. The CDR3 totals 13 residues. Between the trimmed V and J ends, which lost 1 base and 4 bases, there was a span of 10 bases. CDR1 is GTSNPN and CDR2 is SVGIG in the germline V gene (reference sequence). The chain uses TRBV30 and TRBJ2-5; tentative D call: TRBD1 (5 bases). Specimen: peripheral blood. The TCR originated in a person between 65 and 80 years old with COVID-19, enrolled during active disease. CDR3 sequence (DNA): TGTGCCTGGAGTGGCAGGGTAAGAGAGACCCAGTACTTC. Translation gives CAWSGRVRETQYF.